Following are 18 T cell receptor beta chains from one sample sequenced in a study of shared clonotypes between healthy human individuals. TCRdb keeps only in-frame clones here, not all; method: immunoSEQ multiplex PCR. Here the sample spans 600,000 to 750,000 clones, 72% being singletons. Sequencing input: memory CD4+ T cells sorted from blood. Specified subset: CD45RA-negative fraction. The receptors shown here come from a woman in her twenties or thirties in good health.

This clone was seen once. This chain connects TRBV2 to TRBJ2-7; TRBD1 is a possible D gene (7 bases). Germline CDR1 and CDR2: SNHLY and FYNNEI. Trimming shortened V by 3 bases and J by 4 bases, and 22 bases separated the two germline ends. CDR3 length: 17 residues. The CDR3 reads CASSDYRQGGLVYEQYF. DNA for the CDR3: TGTGCCAGCAGTGACTATCGACAGGGAGGTCTAGTGTACGAGCAGTACTTC.

This clone was picked up many times. J is TRBJ2-1 and V is TRBV14; maybe TRBD2 (6 bases). CDR1 and CDR2 from the germline V gene are SGHDN and FVKESK. V lost 5 bases and J 0 bases, leaving 14 bases between the germline ends. The CDR3 has 16 residues. The CDR3 spells CASSGQKRASYNEQFF. The CDR3, as DNA: TGTGCCAGCAGCGGTCAAAAGCGGGCCTCCTACAATGAGCAGTTCTTC.

The rearrangement uses TRBV28 and TRBJ2-3; 13 bases fit TRBD2. The CDR3 loop spans 15 amino acids. Germline V gene data show CDR1 as MDHEN and CDR2 as SYDVKM. Trimming took 10 bases from V and 2 from J; bases not matched to a gene: 6. The CDR3 DNA follows: TGTGCCACCCAGACTAGCGGGAGGATCACAGATACGCAGTATTTT. It encodes CATQTSGRITDTQYF.

This clone has just a few counts. V gene TRBV12-1 combines with J gene TRBJ1-4. TRBV12-1 counts as a pseudogene. The CDR3 length is 14 residues. CDR3 DNA sequence: TGTGCCAGCAGCTTTGACTGGACTAATGAAAAACTGTTTTTT. It specifies CASSFDWTNEKLFF.

The chain links TRBV2 to TRBJ1-1, with a tentative D call TRBD1 (5 bases). The germline V and J ends were trimmed by 6 bases and 0 bases, with 11 bases remaining between them. Germline V gene sequence: CDR1 SNHLY, CDR2 FYNNEI. The CDR3 totals 14 residues. In DNA, the CDR3 is TGTGCCAGCAGCTCGGGACCGTTGAACACTGAAGCTTTCTTT. Encoded protein: CASSSGPLNTEAFF.

This clone was seen a few times. This rearrangement joins TRBV30 to TRBJ1-5; D may be TRBD1 (5 bases). Deletions cut 3 bases from V and 3 bases from J, with 12 bases between. The CDR3 runs to 14 residues. Germline V lookup: CDR1 GTSNPN, CDR2 SVGIG (reference sequence). The CDR3 DNA is TGTGCCTGGAGCGGAAGGGGACCCAATCAGCCCCAGCATTTT. It yields the protein CAWSGRGPNQPQHF.

Comments on this clone: The same CDR3 also results from other DNA sequences found in this sample. The genes are TRBV18 and TRBJ1-1; 8 nucleotides agree with TRBD1. The ends lost 3 bases at V and 1 base at J; junction bases unmatched: 1. The V gene's germline CDR1 is KGHSH and CDR2 LQKENI. CDR3 size: 14 residues. The CDR3, as DNA: TGTGCCAGCTCACCCGGACAGGGGAACACTGAAGCTTTCTTT. Its translation: CASSPGQGNTEAFF.

This clone was observed a handful of times. The chain carries TRBV6-1 and TRBJ1-5; maybe TRBD1 (6 bases). Germline V gives CDR1 MNHNS, CDR2 SASEGT. The CDR3 is made up of 14 amino acids. V was pared by 6 bases and J by 0 bases, with 9 bases between. The CDR3 loop is CASRAGHSNQPQHF. DNA of the CDR3: TGTGCCAGCAGGGCGGGACATAGCAATCAGCCCCAGCATTTT.

In this sample, this clone turned up a few times. This chain joins TRBV6-6 and TRBJ2-3, with 8 bases matching TRBD1. This CDR3 contains 16 residues. Germline V gene sequence: CDR1 MNHNY, CDR2 SVGAGI (reference sequence). Trimming cost V 5 bases and J 2 bases; bases outside gene matches: 9. CDR3 residues: CASSPLRQGSTDTQYF. The CDR3 nucleotides read TGTGCCAGCAGTCCCCTCCGACAGGGGTCCACAGATACGCAGTATTTT.

The chain carries TRBV18 and TRBJ1-1; D gene ambiguous. Trimming cost V 3 bases and J 1 base, with 12 bases left between them. The CDR3 is 15 amino acids. The germline CDR1 and CDR2 sequences are KGHSH and LQKENI. The CDR3 here is CASSPLKGGNTEAFF. In nucleotides, the CDR3 is TGTGCCAGCTCACCCCTTAAGGGCGGGAACACTGAAGCTTTCTTT.

This clone showed up just a few times. This sample includes further DNA sequences coding for the same CDR3. The J gene is TRBJ1-2, the V gene TRBV9; D is possibly TRBD1 (6 bases). Germline lookup yields CDR1 SGDLS and CDR2 YYNGEE. The V and J ends lost 0 bases and 3 bases respectively, with 6 bases between them. This CDR3 spans 13 amino acids. CDR3 protein: CASSVDRDYGYTF. The CDR3 DNA sequence: TGTGCCAGCAGCGTAGACAGGGACTATGGCTACACCTTC.

The chain has TRBV19 and TRBJ1-1; D possibly corresponds to TRBD1 (6 bases). The CDR3 covers 18 residues. Germline loops: CDR1 LNHDA, CDR2 SQIVND (reference sequence). V shed 2 bases and J shed 6 bases, with 25 bases lying between them. CDR3 amino acids: CASSIKGRGPPRPPEAFF. CDR3 DNA: TGTGCCAGTAGTATAAAAGGCAGGGGCCCGCCGCGACCCCCTGAAGCTTTCTTT. Full variable domain (rest looked up from reference TRBV19 and TRBJ1-1): DGGITQSPKYLFRKEGQNVTLSCEQNLNHDAMYWYRQDPGQGLRLIYYSQIVNDFQKGDIAEGYSVSREKKESFPLTVTSAQKNPTAFYLCASSIKGRGPPRPPEAFFGQGTRLTVV.

The rearrangement joins TRBV4-1 to TRBJ1-4; 9 nucleotides line up with TRBD1. V shed 1 base and J 8 bases; nucleotides not matched to a gene: 11. This CDR3 is built from 17 residues. The germline gives CDR1 MGHRA, CDR2 YSYEKL. CDR3 sequence (DNA): TGCGCCAGCAGCCAAGGAAGTTATGGGACAGGGTACGAAAAACTGTTTTTT. It is translated as CASSQGSYGTGYEKLFF.

This sequence joins TRBV28 and TRBJ2-7; TRBD2 matches 12 bases. With 2 bases clipped from V and 0 bases from J, the junction kept 5 bases outside the gene matches. Germline V gene lookup returns CDR1 MDHEN and CDR2 SYDVKM. The CDR3 covers 17 residues. This chain's CDR3 is CASSLPGLAGSSYEQYF. The DNA for the CDR3 is TGTGCCAGCAGTTTACCAGGACTAGCGGGGAGCTCCTACGAGCAGTACTTC.

The V and J genes are TRBV6-1 and TRBJ1-5, with D possibly TRBD1 on 6 matching bases. Trimming shortened V by 2 bases and J by 4 bases, and 12 bases separated the two germline ends. CDR1 and CDR2 from the germline V gene are MNHNS and SASEGT. This CDR3 is built from 15 residues. The CDR3 DNA sequence: TGTGCCAGCAGTGAATCAGCGGGGGCTAATCAGCCCCAGCATTTT. Its protein product is CASSESAGANQPQHF.

The rearrangement links TRBV5-1 to TRBJ2-2; D unclear. This CDR3 spans 13 amino acids. Germline V gene sequence: CDR1 SGHRS, CDR2 YFSETQ. Trimming stripped 0 bases from V and 3 bases from J, with 3 bases between. Here the CDR3 reads CASSLDYTGELFF. CDR3 nucleotides: TGCGCCAGCAGCTTGGATTACACCGGGGAGCTGTTTTTT.

J is TRBJ1-2 and V is TRBV15, with D perhaps matching TRBD1 (5 bases). Germline lookup yields CDR1 LNHNV and CDR2 YYDKDF (reference sequence). The V end was cut by 0 bases, the J end by 4 bases, with 9 bases between. The CDR3 sequence is 14 residues long. CDR3 nucleotide sequence: TGTGCCACCAGCAGAGAGTCGGGGGGCTATGGCTACACCTTC. As protein: CATSRESGGYGYTF.

The J gene is TRBJ2-7, the V gene TRBV7-9; the D gene could be TRBD1 or TRBD2 (6 bases each). The CDR3 extends over 13 amino acids. V was cut by 1 base and J by 5 bases, with 9 bases left in between. From germline, CDR1 is SEHNR and CDR2 FQNEAQ (reference sequence). The CDR3 region is CASSLDGGDEQYF. CDR3 nucleotide sequence: TGTGCCAGCAGCTTAGACGGGGGCGACGAGCAGTACTTC.